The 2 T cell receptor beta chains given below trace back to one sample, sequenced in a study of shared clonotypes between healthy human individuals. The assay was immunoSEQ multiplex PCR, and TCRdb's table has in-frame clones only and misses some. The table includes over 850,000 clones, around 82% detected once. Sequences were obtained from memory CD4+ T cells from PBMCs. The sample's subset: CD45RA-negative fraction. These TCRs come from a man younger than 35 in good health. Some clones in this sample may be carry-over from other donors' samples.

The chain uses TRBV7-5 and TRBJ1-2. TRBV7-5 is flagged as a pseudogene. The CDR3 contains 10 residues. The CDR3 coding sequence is TGTGCCAGAAGCTTTCGTCGCTACACCTTC. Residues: CARSFRRYTF.

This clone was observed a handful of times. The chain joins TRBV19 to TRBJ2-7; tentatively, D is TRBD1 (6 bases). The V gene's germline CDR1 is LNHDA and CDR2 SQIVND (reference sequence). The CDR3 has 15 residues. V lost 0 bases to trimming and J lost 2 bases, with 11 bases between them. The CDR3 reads CASSIDPGEAYEQYF. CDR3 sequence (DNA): TGTGCCAGTAGTATAGACCCAGGGGAAGCCTACGAGCAGTACTTC.